These 12 T cell receptor beta chains originate from one sample sequenced in a study of CD8 T cells in ankylosing spondylitis. General study results and limits: Apparently characteristic of ankylosing spondylitis blood was a TCR beta motif (roughly eight highly homologous variants).

Their antigens remain unidentified. TCRdb analysed the 5' RACE reads with MiXCR anew, one entry per CDR3 protein. The sample holds around 390,000 distinct CDR3 sequences, about a fifth seen once. Sequencing used blood, either unsorted or a sorted T cell fraction (not recorded which). These receptors originate from a male donor with ankylosing spondylitis.

The V gene is TRBV9, the J gene TRBJ2-3; a possible D gene is TRBD2 (5 bases). CDR3 length: 15 amino acids. Trimming shortened V by 4 bases and J by 2 bases, and 14 bases separated the two germline ends. CDR1 is SGDLS and CDR2 is YYNGEE in the germline V gene. The CDR3 DNA sequence: TGTGCCAGCAGCCCTCCAGCGGAGCCCACAGATACGCAGTATTTT. It codes for CASSPPAEPTDTQYF.

The chain joins TRBV19 to TRBJ2-1; D may be TRBD2 (6 bases). The CDR3 extends over 15 amino acids. V gave up 3 bases and J gave up 9 bases, with 18 bases separating them. The germline V gene encodes CDR1 LNHDA and CDR2 SQIVND (reference sequence). The CDR3 DNA sequence: TGTGCCAGTAGTATCGGAAATTCCAGGAGGGCTGAGCAGTTCTTC. As protein: CASSIGNSRRAEQFF.

This clonotype was observed a few times. The genes are TRBV18 and TRBJ2-5; D unresolved. This CDR3 comprises 13 residues. Deletions cut 6 bases from V and 2 bases from J, with 10 bases between. CDR1 and CDR2 (germline): KGHSH, LQKENI. CDR3 sequence: CASSQAVQETQYF. In nucleotides, the CDR3 is TGTGCCAGCTCCCAAGCAGTACAAGAGACCCAGTACTTC. Full variable domain (outside the CDR3, taken from reference TRBV18 and TRBJ2-5): NAGVMQNPRHLVRRRGQEARLRCSPMKGHSHVYWYRQLPEEGLKFMVYLQKENIIDESGMPKERFSAEFPKEGPSILRIQQVVRGDSAAYFCASSQAVQETQYFGPGTRLLVL.

The V gene is TRBV29-1, the J gene TRBJ2-7; D possibly uses TRBD1 or TRBD2 (7 bases each). Germline V lookup: CDR1 SQVTM, CDR2 ANQGSEA. V lost 7 bases and J 5 bases, leaving 15 bases between the germline ends. The CDR3 runs 12 residues. The DNA for the CDR3 is TGCAGCGCAGGGGGGAGGGGGCACGAGCAGTACTTC. Its translation is CSAGGRGHEQYF.

Only one count was recorded for this clonotype. The rearrangement uses TRBV5-1 and TRBJ2-7, with D unclear. This CDR3 spans 16 amino acids. Trimming left V 1 base short and J 3 bases short, with 17 bases between. From germline, CDR1 is SGHRS and CDR2 YFSETQ. CDR3 nucleotide sequence: TGCGCCAGCAGCTTGCGGCAGGCTCGTTTGCACTACGAGCAGTACTTC. It codes for CASSLRQARLHYEQYF.

This clonotype turned up a few times. The J gene is TRBJ2-7, the V gene TRBV5-1; perhaps TRBD2 as D (6 bases). Trimming pared 4 bases from V and 0 bases from J, leaving 14 bases between. This CDR3 spans 15 amino acids. CDR1 and CDR2 (germline): SGHRS, YFSETQ. The CDR3, as DNA: TGCGCCAGCAGCCTTTGGGCGGGACCCTCCTACGAGCAGTACTTC. It translates to CASSLWAGPSYEQYF.

This clonotype turned up a few times. This sequence joins TRBV6-1 and TRBJ2-7; D is perhaps TRBD1 or TRBD2 (5 bases each). The germline V and J ends were trimmed by 10 bases and 4 bases, with 17 bases remaining between them. The CDR3 contains 13 residues. Germline values: CDR1 MNHNS, CDR2 SASEGT. The CDR3 loop is CATSRDVGYEQYF. CDR3 nucleotide sequence: TGTGCCACCTCTAGGGACGTGGGTTACGAGCAGTACTTC.

V usage is TRBV6-5 and J usage is TRBJ2-3, with TRBD1 as a possible D gene (6 bases). Trimming shortened V by 0 bases and J by 0 bases, and 10 bases separated the two germline ends. From germline, CDR1 is MNHEY and CDR2 SVGAGI. CDR3 length equals 16 residues. CDR3 bases: TGTGCCAGCAGTTACTCCCGGACAGATAGCACAGATACGCAGTATTTT. Protein sequence: CASSYSRTDSTDTQYF.

V and J are TRBV10-3 and TRBJ2-7; 8 bases fit TRBD1. Germline V gene sequence: CDR1 ENHRY, CDR2 SYGVKD. With V trimmed by 6 bases and J by 1 base, 8 bases remained unmatched. This CDR3 comprises 15 residues. CDR3 sequence (DNA): TGTGCCATCAGCGCCGGAACAGGGGGTTCCTACGAGCAGTACTTC. Its protein product is CAISAGTGGSYEQYF.

This clonotype has just a few counts. The J gene is TRBJ1-1, the V gene TRBV18; D call uncertain. V lost 2 bases and J 1 base, leaving 11 bases between the germline ends. Germline V gene lookup returns CDR1 KGHSH and CDR2 LQKENI. This CDR3 has 15 residues. CDR3 DNA sequence: TGTGCCAGCTCACCAGGAGGGATTCAGAACACTGAAGCTTTCTTT. It codes for CASSPGGIQNTEAFF.

As for this clonotype: It may be a read error: a sequence one base away is much more abundant. CDR3 sequence (DNA): TGTGCCAGCAGCTCCCGGGGGGAGCAGTACTTC. Translating it yields CASSSRGEQYF. V gene TRBV3-1 combines with J gene TRBJ2-7, with D possibly being TRBD2 (6 bases). V lost 5 bases, J lost 7 bases, and 9 bases lay in between. Germline V gene lookup returns CDR1 LGHDT and CDR2 YNNKEL (reference sequence). The CDR3 totals 11 residues.

There are a few counts of this clonotype. This chain joins TRBV5-6 and TRBJ2-3, with 9 positions matching TRBD1. This CDR3 is 16 amino acids long. Trimming removed 0 bases from V and 2 bases from J; junction bases left unmatched: 4. Germline V gene data show CDR1 as SGHDT and CDR2 as YYEEEE. The CDR3 DNA sequence: TGTGCCAGCAGCTTGGTGACAGGGGGGTTCACAGATACGCAGTATTTT. This encodes CASSLVTGGFTDTQYF.